This TCR beta chain was observed in a study of T cells after yellow fever vaccination. About the study: Each low-cell-number fraction was prepared by means of SMART-Seq v4 Ultra Low Input.

The authors made TCR cDNA by 5'RACE template switching, adding a universal primer site and UMIs. TCRdb passed the 5' RACE reads through MiXCR, listing each CDR3 protein once. The table includes some 600,000 distinct CDR3 sequences, approximately 13% detected once. General observations from the study: Contaminating bulk clonotypes could be abundant in FACS-sorted repertoires.

V was cut by 5 bases and J by 2 bases, with 13 bases left in between. Per the germline V gene, CDR1 is SEHNR and CDR2 is FQNEAQ (reference sequence). CDR3 length: 14 amino acids. This clonotype was picked up many times. Its antigen is unknown. The sequences come from PBMCs, collected on the day of the yellow fever booster vaccination. The gene calls are TRBV7-9 and TRBJ2-7; D is perhaps TRBD1 (7 bases). This receptor was identified in a young man who received the YFV17D yellow fever vaccine. CDR3 in amino acids: CASSPQGGTYEQYF. The CDR3 DNA is TGTGCCAGCAGCCCTCAGGGGGGCACCTACGAGCAGTACTTC.